Listed below are T cell receptor beta chains from one sample, sequenced in a study of blood T cell repertoires in COVID-19. Here immunoSEQ multiplex PCR was the method, and the copy in TCRdb shows in-frame clones only, minus some. The data show about 100,000 clones, roughly nine tenths seen once. Sequencing was carried out using peripheral blood. These receptor sequences come from a man in his fifties or sixties with active COVID-19. CDR3s include the opening cysteine and the closing phenylalanine or tryptophan. D genes are given only for firm matches. Clone size is not always given. Where it is, it says once, few, many or a class for expanded clones.

clone_size: .
d_call: .
v_call: TRBV9
j_call: TRBJ2-5
cdr3_aa: CASSGGPEGQETQYF
cdr3_nt: TGTGCCAGCAGCGGCGGCCCGGAGGGCCAAGAGACCCAGTACTTC

clone_size: .
d_call: TRBD1
v_call: TRBV25-1
j_call: TRBJ1-2
cdr3_aa: CASSPVGRQGVYGYTF
cdr3_nt: TGTGCCAGCAGCCCAGTAGGGAGACAGGGAGTCTATGGCTACACCTTC

clone_size: .
d_call: .
v_call: TRBV4-2
j_call: TRBJ2-1
cdr3_aa: CASSQEGAGDPNEQFF
cdr3_nt: TGTGCCAGCAGCCAAGAGGGGGCGGGAGACCCCAATGAGCAGTTCTTC

clone_size: once
d_call: .
v_call: TRBV19
j_call: TRBJ1-1
cdr3_aa: CASSLAGGLNTEAFF
cdr3_nt: TGTGCCAGTAGCCTTGCGGGGGGATTGAACACTGAAGCTTTCTTT

clone_size: .
d_call: .
v_call: TRBV5-1
j_call: TRBJ2-2
cdr3_aa: CASSLKLGGTGELFF
cdr3_nt: TGCGCCAGCAGCTTGAAGCTGGGGGGCACCGGGGAGCTGTTTTTT

clone_size: .
d_call: .
v_call: TRBV3-1/TRBV3-2
j_call: TRBJ2-1
cdr3_aa: CASSQVSEQFF
cdr3_nt: TGTGCCAGCAGCCAAGTAAGCGAGCAGTTCTTC

clone_size: .
d_call: .
v_call: TRBV6-5
j_call: TRBJ2-6
cdr3_aa: CASSLSYSGANVLTF
cdr3_nt: TGTGCCAGCAGTCTATCCTACTCTGGGGCCAACGTCCTGACTTTC

clone_size: few
d_call: .
v_call: TRBV6-6
j_call: TRBJ2-7
cdr3_aa: CASSYQEQGSRYF
cdr3_nt: TGTGCCAGCAGTTACCAGGAGCAGGGGAGCCGGTACTTC

clone_size: .
d_call: TRBD1
v_call: TRBV5-6
j_call: TRBJ1-1
cdr3_aa: CASSLWTGGHTEAFF
cdr3_nt: TGTGCCAGCAGCTTATGGACAGGGGGACACACTGAAGCTTTCTTT

clone_size: .
d_call: TRBD1
v_call: TRBV5-6
j_call: TRBJ1-2
cdr3_aa: CASRRTGGYDGYTF
cdr3_nt: TGTGCCAGCAGACGGACAGGGGGTTACGATGGCTACACCTTC

clone_size: .
d_call: TRBD1
v_call: TRBV27
j_call: TRBJ1-2
cdr3_aa: CASSPYPRQGSVYGYTF
cdr3_nt: TGTGCCAGCAGTCCCTACCCTCGACAGGGGTCCGTCTATGGCTACACCTTC

clone_size: .
d_call: .
v_call: TRBV2
j_call: TRBJ1-2
cdr3_aa: CASSEAGLIYGYTF
cdr3_nt: TGTGCCAGCAGTGAAGCCGGACTAATCTATGGCTACACCTTC

clone_size: .
d_call: .
v_call: TRBV21-1
j_call: TRBJ1-2
cdr3_aa: CASSFGQVLGYTF
cdr3_nt: TGTGCCAGCAGCTTTGGACAGGTTCTTGGCTACACCTTC

clone_size: once
d_call: .
v_call: TRBV7-9
j_call: TRBJ2-1
cdr3_aa: CASSLGLPSPNEQFF
cdr3_nt: TGTGCCAGCAGCCTCGGACTTCCCAGTCCAAATGAGCAGTTCTTC

clone_size: .
d_call: .
v_call: TRBV18
j_call: TRBJ1-1
cdr3_aa: CASSPVGSYTEAFF
cdr3_nt: TGTGCCAGCTCACCCGTGGGCAGCTACACTGAAGCTTTCTTT

clone_size: .
d_call: TRBD2
v_call: TRBV4-1
j_call: TRBJ2-5
cdr3_aa: CASSLLSGGETQYF
cdr3_nt: TGCGCCAGCAGCCTCCTGTCGGGAGGAGAGACCCAGTACTTC

clone_size: .
d_call: TRBD1
v_call: TRBV27
j_call: TRBJ1-1
cdr3_aa: CASRLGQMNTEAFF
cdr3_nt: TGTGCCAGCAGGCTGGGACAGATGAACACTGAAGCTTTCTTT

clone_size: few
d_call: TRBD2
v_call: TRBV27
j_call: TRBJ2-1
cdr3_aa: CASSLTSGWVNEQFF
cdr3_nt: TGTGCCAGCAGTCTGACTAGCGGCTGGGTGAATGAGCAGTTCTTC

clone_size: .
d_call: TRBD2
v_call: TRBV7-2
j_call: TRBJ2-1
cdr3_aa: CASSPQGLAGGNEQFF
cdr3_nt: TGTGCCAGCAGCCCCCAGGGGCTAGCGGGGGGCAATGAGCAGTTCTTC

clone_size: once
d_call: .
v_call: TRBV7-9
j_call: TRBJ2-1
cdr3_aa: CASSLAVTLYEQFF
cdr3_nt: TGTGCCAGCAGCTTAGCGGTGACACTCTATGAGCAGTTCTTC

clone_size: .
d_call: .
v_call: TRBV4-1
j_call: TRBJ2-4
cdr3_aa: CASSQAGAGYIAKNIQYF
cdr3_nt: TGCGCCAGCAGCCAAGCAGGGGCAGGCTATATAGCCAAAAACATTCAGTACTTC

clone_size: .
d_call: TRBD1
v_call: TRBV6-5
j_call: TRBJ1-2
cdr3_aa: CASSQNRGYGYTF
cdr3_nt: TGTGCCAGCAGTCAGAACAGGGGATATGGCTACACCTTC

clone_size: .
d_call: TRBD2
v_call: TRBV5-6
j_call: TRBJ2-5
cdr3_aa: CASSPLAGGPETQYF
cdr3_nt: TGTGCCAGCAGCCCATTAGCGGGGGGGCCGGAGACCCAGTACTTC

clone_size: .
d_call: TRBD2
v_call: TRBV7-7
j_call: TRBJ2-5
cdr3_aa: CASSKILAGDPGEETQYF
cdr3_nt: TGTGCCAGCAGCAAAATACTAGCGGGAGACCCAGGGGAAGAGACCCAGTACTTC

clone_size: .
d_call: TRBD1
v_call: TRBV15
j_call: TRBJ1-2
cdr3_aa: CATSRGTANYGYTF
cdr3_nt: TGTGCCACCAGCAGGGGGACAGCTAACTATGGCTACACCTTC

clone_size: .
d_call: .
v_call: TRBV7-2
j_call: TRBJ2-1
cdr3_aa: CASSPVGTLVHEQFF
cdr3_nt: TGTGCCAGCAGCCCCGTGGGTACCCTAGTCCATGAGCAGTTCTTC

clone_size: .
d_call: TRBD1
v_call: TRBV24-1
j_call: TRBJ1-5
cdr3_aa: CATSDRDRDQPQHF
cdr3_nt: TGTGCCACCAGTGATCGGGACAGGGATCAGCCCCAGCATTTT

clone_size: .
d_call: .
v_call: TRBV18
j_call: TRBJ1-4
cdr3_aa: CASSPPTREKLFF
cdr3_nt: TGTGCCAGCTCACCACCTACCAGGGAAAAACTGTTTTTT

clone_size: .
d_call: TRBD1
v_call: TRBV11-3
j_call: TRBJ2-1
cdr3_aa: CASSSPGQDYNEQFF
cdr3_nt: TGTGCCAGCAGCTCACCGGGACAGGATTACAATGAGCAGTTCTTC